One and the same sample provided the 23 T cell receptor beta chains below, sequenced in a study of control samples from healthy donors and cancer patients. Assay used: immunoSEQ multiplex PCR; TCRdb lists only in-frame clones, some missing. This repertoire shows 85,000 to 110,000 clones, roughly 89% found once; its top ten account for under 20%. The sample taken for sequencing was PBMCs. The origin of the receptors is a man aged 55-75 years with lung cancer.

The chain uses TRBV9 and TRBJ1-1; no clear D. Germline assignment: CDR1 SGDLS and CDR2 YYNGEE. There are 14 residues in the CDR3. V was cut by 0 bases and J by 1 base, with 7 bases left in between. The CDR3, as DNA: TGTGCCAGCAGCGTAGAGGGTGGGAACACTGAAGCTTTCTTT. Amino acid sequence: CASSVEGGNTEAFF.

The chain recombines TRBV6-6 with TRBJ2-7; 9 bases agree with TRBD1. Trimming at V came to 6 bases and at J to 2 bases, leaving 8 bases not matched to a gene. The germline V gene encodes CDR1 MNHNY and CDR2 SVGAGI (reference sequence). CDR3 length: 15 residues. This CDR3 is CASSVGQGGAYEQYF. CDR3 in DNA: TGTGCCAGCAGCGTGGGACAGGGAGGAGCCTACGAGCAGTACTTC.

The chain is built from TRBV5-8 and TRBJ2-4, with D possibly being TRBD1 (6 bases). Looked up from germline, CDR1 is SGHTS and CDR2 is YDEGEE. This CDR3 comprises 14 residues. Trimming pared 1 base from V and 8 bases from J, leaving 13 bases between. CDR3 protein: CASSLTGTLDIQYF. The CDR3 DNA reads TGTGCCAGCAGCTTGACCGGGACACTTGACATTCAGTACTTC. Based on the CDR3 plus reference TRBV5-8 and TRBJ2-4, the full variable domain is EAGVTQSPTHLIKTRGQQATLRCSPISGHTSVYWYQQALGLGLQFLLWYDEGEERNRGNFPPRFSGRQFPNYSSELNVNALELEDSALYLCASSLTGTLDIQYFGAGTRLSVL.

This clone was observed a few times. The genes are TRBV9 and TRBJ2-1; 7 bases are shared with TRBD1. CDR1 is SGDLS, CDR2 YYNGEE, per germline. The V and J ends lost 3 bases and 9 bases, in that order; junction bases with no gene match: 3. The CDR3 has 12 residues. CDR3 in DNA: TGTGCCAGCAGCGAGGGACAGAGTGAGCAGTTCTTC. As protein: CASSEGQSEQFF.

CDR3 coding DNA: TGTGCCAGCAGCCGTAGCGGGGGGTTCCAGGTGCGAGATACGCAGTATTTT. Its translation is CASSRSGGFQVRDTQYF. The rearrangement links TRBV5-6 to TRBJ2-3, with 10 nucleotides matching TRBD2. There are 17 residues in the CDR3. CDR1 and CDR2 (germline): SGHDT, YYEEEE. V was clipped by 4 bases and J by 5 bases; unmatched bases: 13.

This clone was counted a few times. The chain joins TRBV5-5 to TRBJ2-3; D is undetermined. In germline, CDR1 is SGHKS, CDR2 YYEKEE (reference sequence). Trimming shortened V by 0 bases and J by 0 bases, and 17 bases separated the two germline ends. CDR3 size: 18 residues. Here the CDR3 DNA reads TGTGCCAGCAGCTTGGCCAAGCATCCTTCTGCAAGCACAGATACGCAGTATTTT. Its protein product is CASSLAKHPSASTDTQYF.

The V and J genes are TRBV5-1 and TRBJ2-7; the match to TRBD1 covers 9 bases. The V segment lost 7 bases and the J segment 2 bases; nucleotides outside the gene matches: 4. CDR1 and CDR2 (germline): SGHRS, YFSETQ. This CDR3 spans 13 amino acids. This chain's CDR3 is CASSWTGAYEQYF. The CDR3 DNA is TGCGCCAGCTCCTGGACAGGGGCCTACGAGCAGTACTTC. The full variable domain, completed using reference TRBV5-1 and TRBJ2-7, is KAGVTQTPRYLIKTRGQQVTLSCSPISGHRSVSWYQQTPGQGLQFLFEYFSETQRNKGNFPGRFSGRQFSNSRSEMNVSTLELGDSALYLCASSWTGAYEQYFGPGTRLTVT.

This chain links TRBV9 with TRBJ1-3, with D perhaps matching TRBD1 (5 bases). Deletions cut 4 bases from V and 2 bases from J, with 10 bases between. The CDR3 has 14 amino acids. CDR1 SGDLS and CDR2 YYNGEE come from the germline V gene. The CDR3 is CASSSSGTGNTIYF. CDR3 coding DNA: TGTGCCAGCAGCAGCTCAGGGACTGGAAACACCATATATTTT. Full variable domain (remainder filled in from reference TRBV9 and TRBJ1-3): DSGVTQTPKHLITATGQRVTLRCSPRSGDLSVYWYQQSLDQGLQFLIQYYNGEERAKGNILERFSAQQFPDLHSELNLSSLELGDSALYFCASSSSGTGNTIYFGEGSWLTVV.

The gene calls are TRBV24-1 and TRBJ1-2; TRBD1 matches at 9 bases. Germline trimming cut 2 bases from V and 5 bases from J; bases unmatched to any gene: 8. Germline V gives CDR1 KGHDR, CDR2 SFDVKD. The CDR3 runs 16 residues. CDR3 bases: TGTGCCACCAGTGATTCATCGACAGGGGGAATATATGGCTACACCTTC. It translates to CATSDSSTGGIYGYTF.

V usage is TRBV6-5 and J usage is TRBJ2-2; 7 nucleotides line up with TRBD1. CDR3 length: 14 amino acids. Trimming removed 5 bases from V and 6 bases from J; junction bases left unmatched: 6. From germline, CDR1 is MNHEY and CDR2 SVGAGI. CDR3 DNA sequence: TGTGCCAGCAGTACGACAGGGTTACCCGGGGAGCTGTTTTTT. It specifies CASSTTGLPGELFF.

This chain links TRBV27 with TRBJ1-1, with 9 bases matching TRBD1. The CDR3 has 13 amino acids. V lost 5 bases to trimming and J lost 9 bases; unmatched junction nucleotides: 7. From germline, CDR1 is MNHEY and CDR2 SMNVEV (reference sequence). The DNA for the CDR3 is TGTGCCAGCAGTCGAGGGGGACAGGGTAAAGCTTTCTTT. Amino acids: CASSRGGQGKAFF.

The rearrangement uses TRBV27 and TRBJ1-5; TRBD1 aligns across 7 bases. Trimming took 5 bases from V and 6 from J; bases not matched to a gene: 7. Germline V gives CDR1 MNHEY, CDR2 SMNVEV (reference sequence). The CDR3 spans 14 residues. The CDR3 bases are TGTGCCAGCAGTGGATACAGGGGTGCTCAGCCCCAGCATTTT. This encodes CASSGYRGAQPQHF.

The rearrangement uses TRBV24-1 and TRBJ2-7, with unresolved D. Per germline, CDR1 KGHDR and CDR2 SFDVKD. The V and J ends lost 4 bases and 2 bases respectively, with 11 bases between them. The CDR3 is 14 residues long. The CDR3 DNA is TGTGCCACCAGTGAGGCAGGTCATGCCTACGAGCAGTACTTC. Its protein is CATSEAGHAYEQYF.

CDR3 amino acids: CASSKQGVRGTDTQYF. DNA of the CDR3: TGTGCCAGCAGTAAACAGGGGGTGAGAGGTACAGATACGCAGTATTTT. This rearrangement joins TRBV25-1 to TRBJ2-3; 8 bases align to TRBD1. Unmatched junction bases numbered 10, after V lost 5 bases and J lost 3 bases. The germline CDR1 and CDR2 sequences are MGHDK and SYGVNS. The CDR3 is 16 residues long.

This clone was observed a few times. The gene calls are TRBV12-5 and TRBJ1-1, with a possible D match to TRBD1 (5 bases). The germline V gene encodes CDR1 LGHNT and CDR2 FRNRAP. The CDR3 totals 12 residues. V lost 10 bases to trimming and J lost 4 bases, with 13 bases between them. The CDR3 here is CAKQAQGTEAFF. Here the CDR3 DNA reads TGTGCTAAACAGGCCCAGGGCACTGAAGCTTTCTTT.

The gene calls are TRBV4-1 and TRBJ2-3, with 7 bases that match TRBD2. Trimming cost V 4 bases and J 1 base; bases outside gene matches: 5. CDR1 and CDR2 (germline): MGHRA, YSYEKL. The CDR3 has 15 residues. In DNA, the CDR3 is TGCGCCAGCAGCCCTTTCGCGGGGGGCACAGATACGCAGTATTTT. It encodes CASSPFAGGTDTQYF.

This chain uses TRBV19 with TRBJ1-2; TRBD1 might be the D (5 bases). The CDR3 has 12 residues. In germline, CDR1 is LNHDA, CDR2 SQIVND (reference sequence). Trimming took off 4 bases at V and 5 bases at J, with 8 bases between the two ends. The CDR3 sequence is CASSTGRYGYTF. The CDR3 DNA reads TGTGCCAGTAGTACAGGGCGGTATGGCTACACCTTC.

This chain joins TRBV30 and TRBJ2-3; 9 nucleotides agree with TRBD2. CDR1 and CDR2 from the germline V gene are GTSNPN and SVGIG (reference sequence). The J segment lost 1 base and the V segment lost 1 base, leaving 6 bases of the junction unmatched. The CDR3 is 16 amino acids. CDR3 in DNA: TGTGCCTGGAGTGGAGTTAGCGGGGGAGGCACAGATACGCAGTATTTT. Translating gives CAWSGVSGGGTDTQYF.

This sequence joins TRBV3-1 (or the pseudogene TRBV3-2) and TRBJ1-5; D is uncertain. The V end was cut by 4 bases, the J end by 4 bases, with 14 bases between. The germline CDR1 and CDR2 sequences are LGHDT and YNNKEL (reference sequence). This CDR3 is built from 15 residues. The CDR3 coding sequence is TGTGCCAGCAGCCCCACGGGCTCTTATAATCAGCCCCAGCATTTT. It specifies CASSPTGSYNQPQHF.

As concerns this clone: Other DNA sequences within the sample encode an identical CDR3. The chain links TRBV3-1 (or the pseudogene TRBV3-2) to TRBJ2-2, with a weak D call TRBD1 (5 bases). The germline V and J ends were trimmed by 1 base and 9 bases, with 6 bases remaining between them. This CDR3 comprises 12 residues. Germline V gene lookup returns CDR1 LGHDT and CDR2 YNNKEL (reference sequence). CDR3 coding DNA: TGTGCCAGCAGCCAAGGGGGCCGGGAGCTGTTTTTT. Translation gives CASSQGGRELFF.

The V and J genes are TRBV6-1 and TRBJ1-3; D is perhaps TRBD1 (5 bases). The CDR3 is made up of 14 amino acids. Trimming pared 2 bases from V and 3 bases from J, leaving 8 bases between. Per germline, CDR1 MNHNS and CDR2 SASEGT. The CDR3 is CASSETGGGNTIYF. The CDR3 coding sequence is TGTGCCAGCAGTGAAACGGGGGGTGGAAACACCATATATTTT.

The V gene is TRBV3-1 (or the pseudogene TRBV3-2), the J gene TRBJ2-4; D is undetermined. The CDR3 runs 14 residues. Germline values: CDR1 LGHDT, CDR2 YNNKEL (reference sequence). Deletions cut 1 base from V and 1 base from J, with 5 bases between. The CDR3 sequence is CASSQAFAKNIQYF. CDR3 bases: TGTGCCAGCAGCCAAGCCTTCGCCAAAAACATTCAGTACTTC.

In regard to this clone: Additional DNA sequences in this sample encode the identical CDR3. This chain joins TRBV5-1 and TRBJ1-4, with D unclear. V lost 4 bases to trimming and J lost 3 bases, with 19 bases between them. The CDR3 covers 17 residues. Per germline, CDR1 SGHRS and CDR2 YFSETQ. For the CDR3, the DNA is TGCGCCAGCAGCCTGGGTAGGCTCCTGGTATCTAATGAAAAACTGTTTTTT. This translates into CASSLGRLLVSNEKLFF.